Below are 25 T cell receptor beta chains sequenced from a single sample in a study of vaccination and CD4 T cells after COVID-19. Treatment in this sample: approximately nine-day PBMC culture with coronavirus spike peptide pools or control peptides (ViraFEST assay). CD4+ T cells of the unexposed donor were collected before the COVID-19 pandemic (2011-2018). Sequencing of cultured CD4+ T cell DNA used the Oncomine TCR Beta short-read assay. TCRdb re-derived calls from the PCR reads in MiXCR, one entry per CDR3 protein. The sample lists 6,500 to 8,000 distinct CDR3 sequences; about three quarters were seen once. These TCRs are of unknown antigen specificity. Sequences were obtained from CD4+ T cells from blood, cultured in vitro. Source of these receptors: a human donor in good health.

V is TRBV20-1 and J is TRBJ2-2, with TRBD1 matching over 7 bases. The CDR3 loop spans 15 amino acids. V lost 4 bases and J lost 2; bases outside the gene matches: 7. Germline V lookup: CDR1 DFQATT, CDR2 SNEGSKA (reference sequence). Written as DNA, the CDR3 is TGCAGTGCTATCGTAGGGACAGCAAACACCGGGGAGCTGTTTTTT. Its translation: CSAIVGTANTGELFF.

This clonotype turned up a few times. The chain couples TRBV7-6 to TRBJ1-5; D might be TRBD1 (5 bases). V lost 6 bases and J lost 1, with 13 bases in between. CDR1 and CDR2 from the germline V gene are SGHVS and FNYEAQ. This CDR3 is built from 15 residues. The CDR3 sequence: CASRRGTSSNQPQHF. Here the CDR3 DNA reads TGTGCCAGCAGGCGGGGGACTTCGAGCAATCAGCCCCAGCATTTT.

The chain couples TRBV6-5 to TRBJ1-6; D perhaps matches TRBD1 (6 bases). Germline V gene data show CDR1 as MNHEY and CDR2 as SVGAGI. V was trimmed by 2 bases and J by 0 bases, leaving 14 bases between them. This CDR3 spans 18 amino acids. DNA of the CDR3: TGTGCCAGCAGTTACCAGGGGAGTAGTGCCTCCTATAATTCACCCCTCCACTTT. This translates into CASSYQGSSASYNSPLHF.

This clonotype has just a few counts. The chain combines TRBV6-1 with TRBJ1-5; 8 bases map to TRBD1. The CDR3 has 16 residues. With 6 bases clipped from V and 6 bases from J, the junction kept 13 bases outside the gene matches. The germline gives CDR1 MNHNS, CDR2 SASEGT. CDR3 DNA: TGTGCCAGCAGCACAAGACACACAGGGGGTAGTCAGCCCCAGCATTTT. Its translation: CASSTRHTGGSQPQHF.

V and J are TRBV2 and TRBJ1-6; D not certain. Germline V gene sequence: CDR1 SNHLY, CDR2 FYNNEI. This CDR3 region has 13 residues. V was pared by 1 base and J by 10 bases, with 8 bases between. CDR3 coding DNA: TGTGCCAGCAGTGAAGTGTTCGGGTCACCCCTCCACTTT. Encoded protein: CASSEVFGSPLHF.

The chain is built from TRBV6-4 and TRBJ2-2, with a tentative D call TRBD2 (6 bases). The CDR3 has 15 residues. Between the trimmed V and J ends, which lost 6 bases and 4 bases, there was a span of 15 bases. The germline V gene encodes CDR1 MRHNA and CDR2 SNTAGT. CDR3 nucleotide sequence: TGTGCCAGCAGCCCAGGCGGGGTGGTCACCGGGGAGCTGTTTTTT. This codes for CASSPGGVVTGELFF.

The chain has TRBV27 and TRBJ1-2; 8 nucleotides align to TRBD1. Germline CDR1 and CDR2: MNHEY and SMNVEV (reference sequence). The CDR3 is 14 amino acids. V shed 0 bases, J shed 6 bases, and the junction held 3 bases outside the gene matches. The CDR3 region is CASSLSYRGNGYTF. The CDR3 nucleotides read TGTGCCAGCAGTTTATCGTACAGGGGGAATGGCTACACCTTC.

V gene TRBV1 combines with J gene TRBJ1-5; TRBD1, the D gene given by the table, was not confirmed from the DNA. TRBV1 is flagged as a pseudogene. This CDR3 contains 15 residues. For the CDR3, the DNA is TGCACCAGCAGCCAGACCGGGATCAGCAATCAGCCCCAGCATTTT. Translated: CTSSQTGISNQPQHF.

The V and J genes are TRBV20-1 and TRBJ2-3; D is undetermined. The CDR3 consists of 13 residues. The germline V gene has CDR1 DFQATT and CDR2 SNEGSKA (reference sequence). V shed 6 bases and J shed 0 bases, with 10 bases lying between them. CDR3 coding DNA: TGCAGTGCAGAGGCGGCTAGCACAGATACGCAGTATTTT. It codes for CSAEAASTDTQYF.

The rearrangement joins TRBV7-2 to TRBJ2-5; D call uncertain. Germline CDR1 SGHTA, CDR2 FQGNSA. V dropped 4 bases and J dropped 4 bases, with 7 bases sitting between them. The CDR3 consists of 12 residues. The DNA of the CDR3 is TGTGCCAGCAGCTCGGTCAGAGAGACCCAGTACTTC. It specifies CASSSVRETQYF.

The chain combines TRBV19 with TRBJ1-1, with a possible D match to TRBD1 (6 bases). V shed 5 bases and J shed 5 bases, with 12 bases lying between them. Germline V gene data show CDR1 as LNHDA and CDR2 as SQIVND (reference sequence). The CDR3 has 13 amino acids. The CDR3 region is CASSGRGWTEAFF. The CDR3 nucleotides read TGTGCCAGTAGTGGCAGGGGTTGGACTGAAGCTTTCTTT.

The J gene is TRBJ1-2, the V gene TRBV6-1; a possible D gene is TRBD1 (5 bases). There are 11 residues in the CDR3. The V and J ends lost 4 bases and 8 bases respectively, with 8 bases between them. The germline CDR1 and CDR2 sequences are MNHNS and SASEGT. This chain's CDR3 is CASSVTGGYTF. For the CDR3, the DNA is TGTGCCAGCAGTGTAACAGGCGGCTACACCTTC.

The CDR3 reads CASSLEARNHSPLHF. In DNA form, the CDR3 reads TGTGCCAGCAGCTTGGAGGCCAGGAACCATTCACCCCTCCACTTT. This chain connects TRBV5-4 to TRBJ1-6; D unresolved. The CDR3 runs 15 residues. Germline lookup yields CDR1 SGHNT and CDR2 YYREEE (reference sequence). The V end was cut by 0 bases, the J end by 8 bases, with 12 bases between.

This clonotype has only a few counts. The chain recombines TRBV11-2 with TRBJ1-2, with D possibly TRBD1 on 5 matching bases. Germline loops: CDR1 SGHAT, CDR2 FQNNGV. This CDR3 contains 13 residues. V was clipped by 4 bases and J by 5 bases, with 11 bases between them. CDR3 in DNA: TGTGCCAGCAGCTCCGGGGGGAGATATGGCTACACCTTC. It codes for CASSSGGRYGYTF.

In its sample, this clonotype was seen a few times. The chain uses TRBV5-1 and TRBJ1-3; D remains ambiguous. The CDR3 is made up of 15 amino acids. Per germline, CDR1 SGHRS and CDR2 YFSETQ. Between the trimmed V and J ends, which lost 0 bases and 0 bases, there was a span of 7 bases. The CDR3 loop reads CASSLGQTSGNTIYF. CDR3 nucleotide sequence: TGCGCCAGCAGCTTGGGACAAACCTCTGGAAACACCATATATTTT.

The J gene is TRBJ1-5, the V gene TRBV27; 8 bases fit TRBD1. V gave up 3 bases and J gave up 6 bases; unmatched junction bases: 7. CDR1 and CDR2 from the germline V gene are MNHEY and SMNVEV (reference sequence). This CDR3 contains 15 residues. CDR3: CASSFSTGGGQPQHF. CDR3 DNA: TGTGCCAGCAGTTTCTCCACAGGGGGGGGTCAGCCCCAGCATTTT.

The CDR3 region has the DNA TGTGCCAGCACTAAAACAGGGGGCACTGAAGCTTTCTTT. Protein product: CASTKTGGTEAFF. The chain couples TRBV27 to TRBJ1-1; 8 bases fit TRBD1. The CDR3 sequence is 13 residues long. Germline V gives CDR1 MNHEY, CDR2 SMNVEV (reference sequence). V dropped 7 bases and J dropped 4; count of bases not matched to a gene: 5.

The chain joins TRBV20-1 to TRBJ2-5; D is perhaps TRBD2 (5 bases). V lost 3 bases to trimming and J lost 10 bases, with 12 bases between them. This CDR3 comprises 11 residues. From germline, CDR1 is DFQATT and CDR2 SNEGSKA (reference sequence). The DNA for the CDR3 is TGCAGTGCTAGTACCCCGGGGATCCAGTACTTC. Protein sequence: CSASTPGIQYF.

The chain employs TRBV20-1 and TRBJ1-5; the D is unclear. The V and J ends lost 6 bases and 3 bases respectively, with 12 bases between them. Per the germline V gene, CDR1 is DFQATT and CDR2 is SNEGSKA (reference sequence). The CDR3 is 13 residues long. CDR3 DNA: TGCAGTGCGTCTTCGGGATACAATCAGCCCCAGCATTTT. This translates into CSASSGYNQPQHF.

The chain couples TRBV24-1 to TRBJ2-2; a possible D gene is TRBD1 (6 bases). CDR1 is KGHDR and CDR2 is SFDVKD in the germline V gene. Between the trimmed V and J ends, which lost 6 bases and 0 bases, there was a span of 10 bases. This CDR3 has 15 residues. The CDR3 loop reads CATSSTGANTGELFF. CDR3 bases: TGTGCCACCAGTTCGACAGGAGCGAACACCGGGGAGCTGTTTTTT.

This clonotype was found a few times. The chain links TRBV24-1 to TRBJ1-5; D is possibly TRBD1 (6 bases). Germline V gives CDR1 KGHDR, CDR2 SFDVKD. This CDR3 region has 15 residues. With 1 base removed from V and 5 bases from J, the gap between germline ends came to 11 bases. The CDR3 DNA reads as TGTGCCACCAGTGATTTAGTCAGGGGACATCAGCCCCAGCATTTT. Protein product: CATSDLVRGHQPQHF.

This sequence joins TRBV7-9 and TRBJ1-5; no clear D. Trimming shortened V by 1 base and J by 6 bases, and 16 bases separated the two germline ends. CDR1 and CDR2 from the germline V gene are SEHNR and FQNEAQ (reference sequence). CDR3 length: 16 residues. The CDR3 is CASSLEAGLVGQPQHF. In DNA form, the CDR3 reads TGTGCCAGCAGCTTAGAGGCAGGCTTGGTCGGTCAGCCCCAGCATTTT.

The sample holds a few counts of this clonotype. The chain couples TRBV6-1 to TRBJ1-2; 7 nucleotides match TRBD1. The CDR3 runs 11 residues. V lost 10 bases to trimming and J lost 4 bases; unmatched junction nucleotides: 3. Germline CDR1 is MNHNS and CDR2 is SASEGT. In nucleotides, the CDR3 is TGTGCCACCGGGACAGCCTATGGCTACACCTTC. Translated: CATGTAYGYTF.

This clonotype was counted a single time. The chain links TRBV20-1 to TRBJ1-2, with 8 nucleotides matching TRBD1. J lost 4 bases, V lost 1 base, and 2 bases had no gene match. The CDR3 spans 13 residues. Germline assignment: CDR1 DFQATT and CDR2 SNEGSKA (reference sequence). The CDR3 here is CSARATGGYGYTF. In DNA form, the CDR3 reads TGCAGTGCTAGAGCCACAGGGGGCTATGGCTACACCTTC.

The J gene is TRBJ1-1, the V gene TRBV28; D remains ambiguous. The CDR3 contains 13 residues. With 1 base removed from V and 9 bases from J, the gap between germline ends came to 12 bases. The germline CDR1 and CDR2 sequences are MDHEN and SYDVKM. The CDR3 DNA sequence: TGTGCCAGCAGTTTATTCTTAGGCAATCAAGCTTTCTTT. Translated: CASSLFLGNQAFF. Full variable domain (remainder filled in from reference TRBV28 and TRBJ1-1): DVKVTQSSRYLVKRTGEKVFLECVQDMDHENMFWYRQDPGLGLRLIYFSYDVKMKEKGDIPEGYSVSREKKERFSLILESASTNQTSMYLCASSLFLGNQAFFGQGTRLTVV.